This T cell receptor (beta chain) was sequenced for a study of CD8 T cells in Susac syndrome. With respect to this clonotype: Its antigen is not known.

RNA amounts of roughly 0.5 to 1 ug underwent reverse transcription with random hexamers. TCR beta CDR3 was amplified by immunoSEQ multiplex PCR. This amplification extended across 54 Vbeta and 13 Jbeta segments. TCRdb used MiXCR to reprocess the immunoSEQ multiplex PCR reads, holding one entry per CDR3 protein. The sample shows about 130,000 distinct CDR3 sequences, 90% to 95% of them seen only once. Relapsing-remitting disease, either stable or active, was present in the treatment-naive patients who were the multiple sclerosis controls. TEMRA cells were FACS-enriched, unlike CD8+ and CD4+ T cells, which were negatively isolated. Regarding the study as a whole: The study admitted that it had a relatively small number of individuals in its TCR sequencing and HLA analysis.

This clonotype was sampled from a human donor with multiple sclerosis. The sample taken for sequencing was CD8+ T cells from PBMCs.

CDR3 residues: CASSPGHLGTFRETQYF. The CDR3 bases are TGTGCCAGCAGTCCGGGACATCTCGGGACCTTTAGAGAGACCCAGTACTTC. The chain employs TRBV3-1 and TRBJ2-5; D is perhaps TRBD1 (6 bases). Between the trimmed V and J ends, which lost 6 bases and 4 bases, there was a span of 24 bases. CDR1 is LGHDT, CDR2 YNNKEL, per germline (reference sequence). The CDR3 runs to 17 residues.